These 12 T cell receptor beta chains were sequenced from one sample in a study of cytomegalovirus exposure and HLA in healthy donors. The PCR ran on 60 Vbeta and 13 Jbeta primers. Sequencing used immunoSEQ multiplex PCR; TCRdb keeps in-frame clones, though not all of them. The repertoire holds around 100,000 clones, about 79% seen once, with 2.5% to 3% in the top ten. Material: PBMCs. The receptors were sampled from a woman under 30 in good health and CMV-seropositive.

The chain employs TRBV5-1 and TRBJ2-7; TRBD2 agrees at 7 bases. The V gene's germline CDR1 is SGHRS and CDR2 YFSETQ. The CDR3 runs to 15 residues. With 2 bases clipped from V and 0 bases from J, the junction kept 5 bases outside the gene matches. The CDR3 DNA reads TGCGCCAGCAGCTTAACTAGCGCCAGCTCCTACGAGCAGTACTTC. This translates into CASSLTSASSYEQYF.

CDR3 coding DNA: TGTGCCAGCAGTTACCGAGGTCCCAGCACAGATACGCAGTATTTT. The encoded protein is CASSYRGPSTDTQYF. The chain has TRBV6-5 and TRBJ2-3; D not resolved. V shed 2 bases and J shed 0 bases, with 9 bases lying between them. The CDR3 is 15 residues long. Looked up from germline, CDR1 is MNHEY and CDR2 is SVGAGI.

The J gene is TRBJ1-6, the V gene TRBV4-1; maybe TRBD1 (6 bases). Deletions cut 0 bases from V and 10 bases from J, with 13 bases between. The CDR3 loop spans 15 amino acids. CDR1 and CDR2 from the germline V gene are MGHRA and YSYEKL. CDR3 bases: TGCGCCAGCAGCCAAGACACAGGGATTGGGTCACCCCTCCACTTT. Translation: CASSQDTGIGSPLHF.

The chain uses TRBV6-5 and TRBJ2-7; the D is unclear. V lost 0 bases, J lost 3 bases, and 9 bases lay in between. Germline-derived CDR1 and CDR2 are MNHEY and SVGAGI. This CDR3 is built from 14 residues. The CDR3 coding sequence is TGTGCCAGCAGTTACTCGCGGCATGGCTACGAGCAGTACTTC. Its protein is CASSYSRHGYEQYF.

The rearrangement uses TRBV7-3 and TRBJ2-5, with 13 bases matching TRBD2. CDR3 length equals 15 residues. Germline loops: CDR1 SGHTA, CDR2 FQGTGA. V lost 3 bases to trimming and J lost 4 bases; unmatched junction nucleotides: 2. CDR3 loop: CASSFTSGRGETQYF. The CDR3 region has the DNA TGTGCCAGCAGCTTCACTAGCGGGAGGGGAGAGACCCAGTACTTC. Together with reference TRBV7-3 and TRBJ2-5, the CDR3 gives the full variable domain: GAGVSQTPSNKVTEKGKYVELRCDPISGHTALYWYRQSLGQGPEFLIYFQGTGAADDSGLPNDRFFAVRPEGSVSTLKIQRTERGDSAVYLCASSFTSGRGETQYFGPGTRLLVL.

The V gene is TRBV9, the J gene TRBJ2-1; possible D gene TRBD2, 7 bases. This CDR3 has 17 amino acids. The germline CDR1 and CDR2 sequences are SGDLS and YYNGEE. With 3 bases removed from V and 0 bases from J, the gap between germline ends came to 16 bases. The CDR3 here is CASSEFGGRSSYNEQFF. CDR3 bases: TGTGCCAGCAGCGAGTTCGGGGGGCGGAGCTCCTACAATGAGCAGTTCTTC.

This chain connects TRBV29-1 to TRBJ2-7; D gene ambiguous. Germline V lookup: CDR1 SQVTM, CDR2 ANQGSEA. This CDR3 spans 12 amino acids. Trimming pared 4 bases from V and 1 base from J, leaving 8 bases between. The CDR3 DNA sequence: TGCAGCGTTGGGCACAGATCCTACGAGCAGTACTTC. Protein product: CSVGHRSYEQYF.

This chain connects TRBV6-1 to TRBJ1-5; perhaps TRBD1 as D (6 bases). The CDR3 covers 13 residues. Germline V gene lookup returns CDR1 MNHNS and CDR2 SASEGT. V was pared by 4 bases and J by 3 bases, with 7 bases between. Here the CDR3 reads CASSAGDNQPQHF. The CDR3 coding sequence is TGTGCCAGCAGTGCAGGGGACAATCAGCCCCAGCATTTT.

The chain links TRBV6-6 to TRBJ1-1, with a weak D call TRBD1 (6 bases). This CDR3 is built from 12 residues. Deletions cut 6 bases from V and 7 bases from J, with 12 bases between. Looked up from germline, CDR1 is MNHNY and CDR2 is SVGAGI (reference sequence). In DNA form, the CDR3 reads TGTGCCAGCAGGGGGACACGTGGTGAAGCTTTCTTT. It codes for CASRGTRGEAFF.

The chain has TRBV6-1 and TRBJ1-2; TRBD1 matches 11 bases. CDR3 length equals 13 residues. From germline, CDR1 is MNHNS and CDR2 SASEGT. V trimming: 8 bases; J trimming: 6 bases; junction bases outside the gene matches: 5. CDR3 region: CASRTGGENGYTF. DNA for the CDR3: TGTGCCAGCCGGACAGGGGGCGAGAATGGCTACACCTTC.

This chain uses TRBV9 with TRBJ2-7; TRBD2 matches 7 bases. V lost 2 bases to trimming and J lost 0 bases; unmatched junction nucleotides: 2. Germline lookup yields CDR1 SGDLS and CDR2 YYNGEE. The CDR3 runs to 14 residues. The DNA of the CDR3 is TGTGCCAGCAGCGTCGGGACTAACTCCTACGAGCAGTACTTC. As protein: CASSVGTNSYEQYF.

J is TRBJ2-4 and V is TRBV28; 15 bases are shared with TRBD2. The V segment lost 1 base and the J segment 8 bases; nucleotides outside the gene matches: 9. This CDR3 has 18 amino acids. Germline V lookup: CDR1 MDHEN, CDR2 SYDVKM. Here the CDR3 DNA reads TGTGCCAGCAGTTTATCAGGACTAGCGGGAGGGGGACCGGACATTCAGTACTTC. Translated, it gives CASSLSGLAGGGPDIQYF.